This T cell receptor beta chain was observed in a study of blood T cell repertoires in COVID-19. Study context: Sample material is recorded as cDNA or gDNA derived from T cells, B-cell-depleted T cells, or PBMCs.

This clone has only a few counts. Ages ranged from roughly 18 to 100 years, with residence in more than 20 US areas. Cohort allocation depended upon clinical history that participants reported. Cohort 3 donors were reported recovered after two negative PCRs, clearance, or symptom resolution. The CDR3 totals 17 residues. Trimming took off 0 bases at V and 0 bases at J, with 15 bases between the two ends. The method was immunoSEQ multiplex PCR; TCRdb's version includes in-frame clones alone and lacks a portion of them. The data show 150,000 to 200,000 clones, roughly four fifths seen once. The specimen sequenced was PBMCs or T cells enriched from blood (not recorded which). The receptor comes from a man aged 50-60 years who had recovered from COVID-19. This sequence joins TRBV23-1 and TRBJ2-7; D is possibly TRBD2 (6 bases). TRBV23-1 is an open reading frame, and its role is uncertain. The CDR3 DNA sequence: TGCGCCAGCAGTCAATCGTGGGGGGACGGAAGCTCCTACGAGCAGTACTTC. Protein product: CASSQSWGDGSSYEQYF.